The 4 T cell receptor beta chains presented below share a single source sample, sequenced in a study of T cells in localized non-small cell lung cancer. TCRdb's table, derived via immunoSEQ multiplex PCR, lists solely in-frame clones and lacks some. The data show about 30,000 clones, with about 89% seen just once and 10% held by the top ten. Source: peripheral blood, taken before any cancer treatment. The receptors were sampled from a woman between 35 and 75 years old with stage I lung adenocarcinoma.

This sequence joins TRBV10-1 and TRBJ2-2; D is possibly TRBD1 (7 bases). Germline loops: CDR1 WNHNN, CDR2 SYGVQD (reference sequence). Deletions cut 8 bases from V and 0 bases from J, with 10 bases between. The CDR3 consists of 14 residues. CDR3 region: CASAGTANTGELFF. As DNA, the CDR3 is TGCGCCAGCGCGGGGACAGCGAACACCGGGGAGCTGTTTTTT.

This sequence joins TRBV6-1 and TRBJ1-1, with 10 bases lining up with TRBD1. Germline CDR1 is MNHNS and CDR2 is SASEGT. V was pared by 4 bases and J by 3 bases, with 2 bases of the junction left unmatched. The CDR3 consists of 14 residues. CDR3 coding DNA: TGTGCCAGCAGTGGGGACAGGGGATACACTGAAGCTTTCTTT. Translation: CASSGDRGYTEAFF.

Comment on this clone: Its ends do not fully match the called genes, so a read error is possible. The chain links TRBV7-7 to TRBJ2-5; 9 bases agree with TRBD1. This CDR3 has 16 amino acids. Germline CDR1 is SSHAT and CDR2 is FNYEAQ (reference sequence). This chain's CDR3 is CASSQRRDRAFGTQYF. The CDR3, as DNA: TGTGCTAGCAGCCAACGCCGGGACAGGGCTTTTGGGACCCAGTACTTC.

This chain uses TRBV11-2 with TRBJ1-5; the D is unclear. The CDR3 spans 12 residues. Germline lookup yields CDR1 SGHAT and CDR2 FQNNGV. The germline V and J ends were trimmed by 6 bases and 4 bases, with 7 bases remaining between them. The CDR3 region is CASSFDNQPQHF. As DNA, the CDR3 is TGTGCCAGCAGTTTCGATAATCAGCCCCAGCATTTT.